A single sample gave rise to the 15 T cell receptor beta chains below, sequenced in a study of long-term antiretroviral therapy in people with HIV. Run at survey level, the immunoSEQ assay was version v3.0. Produced via immunoSEQ multiplex PCR; TCRdb's table is partial and in-frame only. The sample has 20,000 or so clones; around 81% are singletons. The material was unsorted PBMCs, obtained 2.2 years after starting antiretroviral therapy. All receptors derive from a man aged 50-59 years with HIV.

For the CDR3, the DNA is TGTGCCAGCAGCCTCGGGGGGGCCAACACTGAAGCTTTCTTT. Translating gives CASSLGGANTEAFF. The rearrangement uses TRBV27 and TRBJ1-1; D is possibly TRBD1 (6 bases). The CDR3 consists of 14 residues. Trimming shortened V by 6 bases and J by 2 bases, and 13 bases separated the two germline ends. CDR1 and CDR2 (germline): MNHEY, SMNVEV (reference sequence).

The rearrangement links TRBV5-1 to TRBJ2-7, with D possibly TRBD1 on 6 matching bases. This CDR3 has 12 amino acids. V dropped 4 bases and J dropped 4 bases, with 9 bases sitting between them. CDR1 is SGHRS, CDR2 YFSETQ, per germline. The CDR3 DNA reads as TGCGCCAGCAGCCCCAGGGGTTACGAGCAGTACTTC. Amino acids: CASSPRGYEQYF. The full variable domain, its missing parts supplied by reference TRBV5-1 and TRBJ2-7, is KAGVTQTPRYLIKTRGQQVTLSCSPISGHRSVSWYQQTPGQGLQFLFEYFSETQRNKGNFPGRFSGRQFSNSRSEMNVSTLELGDSALYLCASSPRGYEQYFGPGTRLTVT.

The chain is built from TRBV7-9 and TRBJ1-4; D not certain. V was cut by 1 base and J by 4 bases, with 7 bases left in between. The CDR3 extends over 14 amino acids. Germline assignment: CDR1 SEHNR and CDR2 FQNEAQ (reference sequence). Here the CDR3 DNA reads TGTGCCAGCAGCTTAGGGCGGAGTAATGAAAAACTGTTTTTT. Amino acids: CASSLGRSNEKLFF. Full variable domain (outside the CDR3, taken from reference TRBV7-9 and TRBJ1-4): DTGVSQNPRHKITKRGQNVTFRCDPISEHNRLYWYRQTLGQGPEFLTYFQNEAQLEKSRLLSDRFSAERPKGSFSTLEIQRTEQGDSAMYLCASSLGRSNEKLFFGSGTQLSVL.

This chain connects TRBV7-8 to TRBJ2-7, with D possibly matching TRBD2 (5 bases). CDR1 is SGHVS, CDR2 FQNEAQ, per germline. The V gene lost 2 bases and the J gene lost 2 bases, with 10 bases spanning the gap. CDR3 length equals 14 residues. In nucleotides, the CDR3 is TGTGCCAGCAGCTTACCACGGACTGCCTACGAGCAGTACTTC. It codes for CASSLPRTAYEQYF.

This clone was recorded a few times. The chain uses TRBV19 and TRBJ1-6; 7 bases align to TRBD1. V shed 4 bases, J shed 0 bases, and the junction held 9 bases outside the gene matches. Germline CDR1 is LNHDA and CDR2 is SQIVND (reference sequence). This CDR3 spans 18 amino acids. The CDR3 loop is CASSKNRGASSYNSPLHF. CDR3 DNA: TGTGCCAGTAGTAAAAACAGGGGCGCCAGCTCCTATAATTCACCCCTCCACTTT.

The chain couples TRBV19 to TRBJ1-5; a weak D match, TRBD1 (5 bases). V gave up 3 bases and J gave up 2 bases, with 11 bases separating them. Germline CDR1 and CDR2: LNHDA and SQIVND (reference sequence). This CDR3 region has 15 residues. CDR3 amino acids: CASSMLQGGNQPQHF. The CDR3 bases are TGTGCCAGTAGTATGCTGCAGGGAGGCAATCAGCCCCAGCATTTT.

The CDR3: CASSRQGGNQPQHF. As DNA, the CDR3 is TGTGCCAGCAGTCGACAGGGGGGCAATCAGCCCCAGCATTTT. The V gene is TRBV7-9, the J gene TRBJ1-5; 9 positions match TRBD1. The ends lost 6 bases at V and 2 bases at J; junction bases unmatched: 2. The CDR3 extends over 14 amino acids. The V gene's germline CDR1 is SEHNR and CDR2 FQNEAQ (reference sequence).

The genes are TRBV5-4 and TRBJ2-2, with TRBD1 matching 9 bases. The CDR3 runs to 16 residues. Per the germline V gene, CDR1 is SGHNT and CDR2 is YYREEE (reference sequence). Trimming at V came to 0 bases and at J to 7 bases, leaving 7 bases not matched to a gene. Written as DNA, the CDR3 is TGTGCCAGCAGCTTGGGTGGGACAGGGTCGTACGGGGAGCTGTTTTTT. Translated, it gives CASSLGGTGSYGELFF.

The sample holds a few counts of this clone. The CDR3 DNA is TGCGCCAGCACCCTGACGATGGGGGATTCACCCCTCCACTTT. The encoded protein is CASTLTMGDSPLHF. This chain connects TRBV5-1 to TRBJ1-6, with D possibly TRBD1 on 5 matching bases. The CDR3 spans 14 residues. Germline values: CDR1 SGHRS, CDR2 YFSETQ. V lost 6 bases and J 8 bases, leaving 15 bases between the germline ends.

The V and J genes are TRBV5-1 and TRBJ2-7; 7 bases are a match to TRBD2. Trimming at V came to 4 bases and at J to 5 bases, leaving 6 bases not matched to a gene. Germline CDR1 and CDR2: SGHRS and YFSETQ. There are 13 residues in the CDR3. The CDR3 DNA reads as TGCGCCAGCAGCCCCCTCCGGGAGGACGAGCAGTACTTC. Encoded protein: CASSPLREDEQYF.

The chain has TRBV9 and TRBJ2-7, with 9 bases fitting TRBD1. V lost 3 bases, J lost 4 bases, and 2 bases stayed unmatched. The CDR3 consists of 13 residues. Looked up from germline, CDR1 is SGDLS and CDR2 is YYNGEE. CDR3 amino acids: CASSEGQGYEQYF. DNA of the CDR3: TGTGCCAGCAGCGAAGGACAGGGGTACGAGCAGTACTTC.

This chain joins TRBV6-5 and TRBJ2-5; D is unresolved. The CDR3 covers 14 residues. The germline CDR1 and CDR2 sequences are MNHEY and SVGAGI. The V end was cut by 7 bases, the J end by 5 bases, with 17 bases between. The chain's CDR3 is CASTYRTEQETQYF. In nucleotides, the CDR3 is TGTGCCAGCACTTATCGGACGGAGCAGGAGACCCAGTACTTC.

CDR3 in DNA: TGTGCCAGCTCACTGGGACAACCGACAAATGGCTACACCTTC. It codes for CASSLGQPTNGYTF. The chain has TRBV18 and TRBJ1-2; a possible D gene is TRBD1 (6 bases). This CDR3 is 14 amino acids long. V lost 4 bases to trimming and J lost 6 bases, with 15 bases between them. Germline CDR1 is KGHSH and CDR2 is LQKENI.

The chain links TRBV11-2 to TRBJ1-2, with unresolved D. Trimming pared 7 bases from V and 4 bases from J, leaving 13 bases between. The CDR3 is made up of 13 amino acids. The germline gives CDR1 SGHAT, CDR2 FQNNGV. CDR3 DNA: TGTGCCAGCACTCCGGCGGTCGCCTATGGCTACACCTTC. Translating gives CASTPAVAYGYTF. Complete variable domain (other parts from reference TRBV11-2 and TRBJ1-2): EAGVAQSPRYKIIEKRQSVAFWCNPISGHATLYWYQQILGQGPKLLIQFQNNGVVDDSQLPKDRFSAERLKGVDSTLKIQPAKLEDSAVYLCASTPAVAYGYTFGSGTRLTVV.

The rearrangement links TRBV27 to TRBJ1-5, with a possible D match to TRBD1 (5 bases). This CDR3 has 14 amino acids. Germline CDR1 and CDR2: MNHEY and SMNVEV (reference sequence). Trimming pared 5 bases from V and 6 bases from J, leaving 14 bases between. This CDR3 is CASSLQGPIQPQHF. Written as DNA, the CDR3 is TGTGCCAGCAGTCTCCAGGGACCTATTCAGCCCCAGCATTTT.